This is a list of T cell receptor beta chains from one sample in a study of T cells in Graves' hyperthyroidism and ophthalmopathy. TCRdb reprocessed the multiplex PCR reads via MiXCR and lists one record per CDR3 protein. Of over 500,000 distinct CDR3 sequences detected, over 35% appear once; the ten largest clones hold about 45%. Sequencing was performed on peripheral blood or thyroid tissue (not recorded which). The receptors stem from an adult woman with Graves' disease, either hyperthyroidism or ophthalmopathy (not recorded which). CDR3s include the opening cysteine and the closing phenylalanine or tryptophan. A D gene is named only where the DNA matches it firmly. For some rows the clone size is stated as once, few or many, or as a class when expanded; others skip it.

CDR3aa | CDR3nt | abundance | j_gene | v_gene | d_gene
CASTTGQGETQYF | TGTGCCAGCACCACGGGACAGGGGGAGACCCAGTACTTC | many | TRBJ2-5 | TRBV12-3/TRBV12-4 | TRBD1
CASTHLKGGVNQPQHF | TGTGCCAGCACCCACCTGAAGGGAGGAGTAAATCAGCCCCAGCATTTT | few | TRBJ1-5 | TRBV6-1 | -
CASSSGTNTGELFF | TGTGCCAGTTCATCCGGGACTAACACCGGGGAGCTGTTTTTT | few | TRBJ2-2 | TRBV19 | -
CASSQGFLSDEQYF | TGTGCCAGCAGCCAAGGCTTCCTAAGCGACGAGCAGTACTTC | many | TRBJ2-7 | TRBV14 | -
CASSYQGDLYDNSPLHF | TGCGCCAGCAGCTACCAAGGAGACCTTTACGATAATTCACCCCTCCACTTT | - | TRBJ1-6 | TRBV5-1 | -
CASSLGAGGDKQYF | TGTGCCAGCAGCTTAGGGGCCGGGGGCGATAAGCAGTACTTC | - | TRBJ2-7 | TRBV7-3 | -
CSVRDPAAYEQYF | TGCAGCGTTCGGGACCCTGCTGCCTACGAGCAGTACTTC | few | TRBJ2-7 | TRBV29-1 | -
CASSPRIAGYQETQYF | TGTGCCAGCAGCCCCCGAATAGCGGGATACCAAGAGACCCAGTACTTC | - | TRBJ2-5 | TRBV9 | TRBD2
CASSLAPSVGNQPQHF | TGTGCCAGCAGCTTAGCGCCGAGCGTGGGCAATCAGCCCCAGCATTTT | many | TRBJ1-5 | TRBV7-2 | -
CASSLAGRNEKLFF | TGTGCCAGCAGCTTAGCGGGACGTAATGAAAAACTGTTTTTT | - | TRBJ1-4 | TRBV7-2 | -
CSVTGTGGYEQYF | TGCAGCGTCACCGGGACAGGGGGCTACGAGCAGTACTTC | many | TRBJ2-7 | TRBV29-1 | TRBD1
CASSQDRRNEQYF | TGCGCCAGCAGCCAAGATCGGCGAAACGAGCAGTACTTC | many | TRBJ2-7 | TRBV4-1 | -
CATSRDPVREGRNTEAFF | TGTGCCACCAGCAGAGATCCGGTAAGGGAAGGACGGAACACTGAAGCTTTCTTT | - | TRBJ1-1 | TRBV15 | -
CASSLVGGDVGPQHF | TGTGCCAGCAGCTTAGTTGGCGGGGACGTAGGGCCCCAGCATTTT | - | TRBJ1-5 | TRBV7-2 | -
CASSAGFPESEAFF | TGTGCCAGCAGCGCAGGGTTCCCGGAGTCTGAAGCTTTCTTT | many | TRBJ1-1 | TRBV7-9 | -
CASSQEGGGYTF | TGTGCCAGCAGCCAAGAGGGGGGCGGCTACACCTTC | many | TRBJ1-2 | TRBV3-1 | -
CSAPTRDSNQPQHF | TGCAGTGCCCCCACCCGGGACAGCAATCAGCCCCAGCATTTT | - | TRBJ1-5 | TRBV20-1 | -
CARLNIVRQRAYGYTF | TGTGCCAGGCTAAATATAGTCCGACAGAGGGCATATGGCTACACCTTC | many | TRBJ1-2 | TRBV19 | -
CASSLGGNTEAF | TGTGCCAGCAGTTTGGGGGGGAACACTGAAGCTTTC | - | TRBJ2-6 | TRBV12-3/TRBV12-4 | TRBD2
CASSPGQGMEAFF | TGTGCCAGCTCACCGGGACAGGGTATGGAAGCTTTCTTT | few | TRBJ1-1 | TRBV18 | TRBD1
CATRYTGDSPLHF | TGTGCCACCAGATATACAGGAGATTCACCCCTCCACTTT | many | TRBJ1-6 | TRBV15 | -
CASSLGREVAYGYTF | TGTGCCAGCAGCTTAGGGCGTGAGGTGGCTTATGGCTACACCTTC | - | TRBJ1-2 | TRBV13 | -
CASRTQGGYTF | TGTGCCAGCAGGACACAAGGGGGCTACACCTTC | - | TRBJ1-2 | TRBV5-5 | -
CASSLYRGPNTGELFF | TGCGCCAGCAGCTTGTACAGGGGGCCGAACACCGGGGAGCTGTTTTTT | - | TRBJ2-2 | TRBV5-1 | TRBD1
CASSTNSYEQYF | TGTGCCAGCTCCACGAACTCCTACGAGCAGTACTTC | many | TRBJ2-7 | TRBV5-6 | -
CASSFGLAITYEQYF | TGTGCCAGCAGCTTCGGACTAGCGATCACCTACGAGCAGTACTTC | few | TRBJ2-7 | TRBV7-2 | TRBD2
CASSPILSTEAFF | TGTGCCAGCAGCCCAATCCTAAGTACTGAAGCTTTCTTT | - | TRBJ1-1 | TRBV7-8 | -
CSARPGVTEAFF | TGCAGTGCGCGACCCGGGGTCACTGAAGCTTTCTTT | - | TRBJ1-1 | TRBV20-1 | -
CASSLEAGSGYTF | TGCGCCAGCAGCTTGGAAGCAGGGTCTGGCTACACCTTC | - | TRBJ1-2 | TRBV5-1 | -
CASRTASYEQYF | TGTGCCAGCAGGACAGCCTCCTACGAGCAGTACTTC | many | TRBJ2-7 | TRBV2 | -
CASSQDQEMNTEAFF | TGTGCCAGCAGCCAAGATCAAGAGATGAACACTGAAGCTTTCTTT | few | TRBJ1-1 | TRBV3-1 | -
CASSNLQGSYEQYF | TGCGCCAGCAGCAACTTACAAGGCTCCTACGAGCAGTACTTC | many | TRBJ2-7 | TRBV5-1 | -
CSARSRTSTGELFF | TGCAGTGCTAGAAGTCGAACGAGCACCGGGGAGCTGTTTTTT | many | TRBJ2-2 | TRBV20-1 | -
CASSLDRGSTPLHF | TGCGCCAGCAGCTTGGACAGGGGAAGTACACCCCTCCACTTT | - | TRBJ1-6 | TRBV5-1 | TRBD1
CASSGEMQTQYF | TGTGCTAGTTCAGGGGAAATGCAGACCCAGTACTTC | - | TRBJ2-5 | TRBV25-1 | -
CASSLSPDRTSYEQYF | TGTGCCAGCAGCTTAAGTCCAGATAGGACCTCCTACGAGCAGTACTTC | - | TRBJ2-7 | TRBV9 | -
CASSPAGTAYGYTF | TGTGCCAGCAGCCCGGCCGGGACAGCCTATGGCTACACCTTC | - | TRBJ1-2 | TRBV5-4 | TRBD1
CASSPASELYQPQHF | TGTGCCAGCAGCCCGGCGTCTGAGCTTTATCAGCCCCAGCATTTT | many | TRBJ1-5 | TRBV7-9 | -
CASSSPLRNEQYF | TGTGCCAGCAGCTCCCCCCTCCGGAACGAGCAGTACTTC | many | TRBJ2-7 | TRBV7-2 | -
CATSDATGGYGYTF | TGTGCCACCAGTGATGCTACAGGAGGGTATGGCTACACCTTC | many | TRBJ1-2 | TRBV24-1 | -
CAISGRQGARVLTF | TGTGCCATCAGTGGGAGACAGGGGGCTCGGGTCCTGACTTTC | few | TRBJ2-6 | TRBV10-3 | TRBD1
CASSLTGGGGPQHF | TGTGCCAGCAGCCTTACAGGGGGGGGTGGGCCCCAGCATTTT | - | TRBJ1-5 | TRBV12-3/TRBV12-4 | TRBD1